A selection of T cell receptor beta chains follows, all from one sample in a study of T cell repertoires in cytomegalovirus infection. TCRdb re-called the reads through MiXCR, storing one row per CDR3 protein. The profile covers under 850,000 distinct CDR3 sequences, with around 31% appearing a single time and roughly 18% taken by the ten largest. No antigen is known for these receptors. Sample: cultured PBMCs, taken from culture after CMV antigen stimulation. These receptors all stem from a human donor in good health (CMV status not recorded). Some clones in this sample may be carry-over from other donors' samples. Each CDR3 is given with its conserved first and last residue. The D gene is left open where the match is weak. Clone size is given for some rows only: seen once, a few or many times, or a class if the clone is expanded.

clone_size j_call d_call v_call cdr3_aa cdr3_nt
few TRBJ2-3 TRBD2 TRBV20-1 CSASSLAGDTDTQYF TGCAGTGCTAGCTCGCTAGCGGGGGACACAGATACGCAGTATTTT
. TRBJ2-3 TRBD2 TRBV7-2 CASSPGTSGWKDTQYF TGTGCCAGCAGCCCCGGGACTAGCGGGTGGAAAGATACGCAGTATTTT
. TRBJ2-7 . TRBV4-3 CASSQDRLSEISGYYEQYF TGCGCCAGCAGCCAAGATCGGCTATCCGAGATATCAGGGTACTACGAGCAGTACTTC
many TRBJ1-4 . TRBV4-1 CASSRTATNEKLFF TGTGCCAGCAGCCGGACAGCAACTAATGAAAAACTGTTTTTT
. TRBJ2-3 . TRBV5-4 CASSLGGSLGENTQYF TGTGCCAGCAGCTTGGGGGGGTCTCTAGGGGAGAATACGCAGTATTTT
few TRBJ2-3 . TRBV5-4 CASTPGVSTDTQYF TGTGCCAGCACCCCGGGTGTCAGCACAGATACGCAGTATTTT
few TRBJ1-1 . TRBV7-9 CASSEVGGGKDTEAFF TGTGCCAGCAGCGAGGTGGGGGGGGGGAAAGACACTGAAGCTTTCTTT
few TRBJ1-1 TRBD1 TRBV7-9 CASSVLDRAKAFF TGTGCCAGCAGTGTTCTCGACAGGGCGAAAGCTTTCTTT
. TRBJ1-2 TRBD1 TRBV11-2 CASSLGGGQDYGYTF TGTGCCAGCAGCTTAGGAGGGGGCCAGGACTATGGCTACACCTTC
few TRBJ2-7 . TRBV4-2 CASSQDPGGGNEQYF TGTGCCAGCAGCCAAGATCCCGGGGGTGGCAACGAGCAGTACTTC
few TRBJ2-6 . TRBV7-8 CASSLARDSGANVLTF TGTGCCAGCAGCTTAGCTCGAGACTCTGGGGCCAACGTCCTGACTTTC
few TRBJ1-1 TRBD1 TRBV10-3 CAISESDRGTEAFF TGTGCCATCAGTGAGTCTGACAGGGGTACTGAAGCTTTCTTT
few TRBJ2-1 . TRBV6-5 CASSYRGLWNEQFF TGTGCCAGCAGTTACCGGGGGCTTTGGAATGAGCAGTTCTTC
. TRBJ2-1 TRBD1 TRBV7-9 CASSPGQGAGNEQFF TGTGCCAGCAGCCCGGGACAGGGGGCTGGGAATGAGCAGTTCTTC
. TRBJ1-4 . TRBV20-1 CSAREQGFGEKLFF TGCAGTGCTAGAGAGCAGGGCTTCGGTGAAAAACTGTTTTTT
. TRBJ2-5 TRBD1 TRBV12-3/TRBV12-4 CACSLGTAGETQYF TGTGCGTGCTCCCTAGGGACAGCTGGAGAGACCCAGTACTTC
. TRBJ2-7 TRBD1 TRBV29-1 CSVAMGQNYEQYF TGCAGCGTTGCGATGGGACAGAATTACGAGCAGTACTTC
. TRBJ2-3 TRBD2 TRBV15 CATSRTSWLVAGEVDTQYF TGTGCCACCAGCAGAACCTCGTGGTTGGTAGCGGGAGAGGTAGATACGCAGTATTTT
few TRBJ2-2 . TRBV7-2 CASSPLRQYTGELFF TGTGCCAGCAGCCCCCTAAGACAGTACACCGGGGAGCTGTTTTTT
. TRBJ1-6 TRBD1 TRBV28 CASSSWTGVSPLHF TGTGCCAGCAGTTCCTGGACAGGGGTTTCACCCCTCCACTTT
medium-sized TRBJ2-6 TRBD2 TRBV4-3 CASSQDLLRETSLFSGANVLTF TGCGCCAGCAGCCAAGACCTTCTCAGGGAGACTAGCCTGTTCTCTGGGGCCAACGTCCTGACTTTC
. TRBJ1-3 . TRBV7-2 CASSLVGTTAGNTIYF TGTGCCAGCAGCTTAGTGGGGACAACGGCTGGAAACACCATATATTTT
many TRBJ2-5 . TRBV7-2 CASSFSGQQETQYF TGTGCCAGCAGCTTTTCGGGACAACAAGAGACCCAGTACTTC
few TRBJ2-7 . TRBV6-1 CASSFQGGSYEQYF TGTGCCAGCAGCTTTCAGGGGGGGAGCTACGAGCAGTACTTC
. TRBJ2-2 . TRBV4-2 CASSQDIARNTGELFF TGTGCCAGCAGCCAAGATATAGCACGGAACACCGGGGAGCTGTTTTTT
many TRBJ1-4 . TRBV12-3/TRBV12-4 CASSFRGPEEKLFF TGTGCCAGCAGTTTCAGGGGCCCTGAAGAAAAACTGTTTTTT
few TRBJ1-1 . TRBV11-2 CASTSVGRGTEAFF TGTGCCAGCACGTCGGTGGGCCGTGGCACTGAAGCTTTCTTT
. TRBJ1-4 . TRBV9 CASSVGRYGGNEKLFF TGTGCCAGCAGCGTAGGACGGTACGGTGGGAATGAAAAACTGTTTTTT
few TRBJ2-7 . TRBV6-2/TRBV6-3 CASSYSKSGVEYEQYF TGTGCCAGCAGTTACTCGAAATCGGGAGTAGAGTACGAGCAGTACTTC
. TRBJ2-3 . TRBV5-6 CASSLLRPSGDTQYF TGTGCCAGCAGCTTGCTGCGGCCCAGCGGGGATACGCAGTATTTT
few TRBJ1-5 . TRBV12-3/TRBV12-4 CASSPGVGDQPQHF TGTGCCAGCAGCCCAGGGGTAGGCGATCAGCCCCAGCATTTT
. TRBJ2-7 TRBD2 TRBV15 CATSAPGLAGYYEQYF TGTGCCACCAGCGCACCGGGACTAGCGGGATACTACGAGCAGTACTTC
. TRBJ2-5 TRBD1 TRBV5-5 CASSFSPGQVQETQYF TGTGCCAGCAGCTTTTCTCCGGGACAGGTCCAAGAGACCCAGTACTTC
few TRBJ1-2 . TRBV5-4 CASSWKIGQPRAGYTF TGTGCCAGCAGCTGGAAGATTGGACAGCCGAGGGCGGGCTACACCTTC
. TRBJ2-2 . TRBV6-2/TRBV6-3 CASTRTARGTGELFF TGTGCCAGCACCAGGACAGCCCGCGGCACCGGGGAGCTGTTTTTT
. TRBJ1-4 . TRBV5-1 CASSTQGPPNEKLFF TGCGCCAGCAGCACACAGGGCCCACCTAATGAAAAACTGTTTTTT
few TRBJ2-3 TRBD2 TRBV5-1 CASSRIVTSGTDTQYF TGCGCCAGCAGCCGAATTGTGACTAGCGGGACAGATACGCAGTATTTT
many TRBJ2-7 . TRBV7-2 CASSLRTLISYEQYF TGTGCCAGCAGCTTACGGACACTTATCTCCTACGAGCAGTACTTC
few TRBJ2-5 TRBD2 TRBV7-7 CASSRGLAGFQETQYF TGTGCCAGCAGCAGGGGACTAGCGGGATTCCAAGAGACCCAGTACTTC
. TRBJ2-5 . TRBV6-6 CASSPPRDQETQYF TGTGCCAGCAGTCCCCCCAGAGACCAAGAGACCCAGTACTTC
few TRBJ1-5 TRBD1 TRBV27 CASSLRTGGPTDNQPQHF TGTGCCAGCAGTTTAAGGACAGGGGGCCCGACTGACAATCAGCCCCAGCATTTT
few TRBJ1-5 . TRBV6-2/TRBV6-3 CASSYGYNQPQHF TGTGCCAGCAGTTACGGCTACAATCAGCCCCAGCATTTT
. TRBJ2-1 . TRBV11-3 CASSQGTSYNEQFF TGTGCCAGCAGTCAAGGGACTTCCTACAATGAGCAGTTCTTC
few TRBJ2-3 TRBD1 TRBV7-2 CASSVQGFDTQYF TGTGCCAGCAGCGTACAGGGGTTCGATACGCAGTATTTT
many TRBJ2-3 TRBD1 TRBV6-1 CASILGGWGDTQYF TGTGCCAGCATCCTAGGGGGCTGGGGTGATACGCAGTATTTT
. TRBJ2-7 TRBD1 TRBV27 CASRKDRDYEQYF TGTGCCAGCCGGAAGGACAGGGACTACGAGCAGTACTTC
. TRBJ2-1 . TRBV27 CASSRGLVNNEQFF TGTGCCAGCAGTCGCGGACTCGTCAACAATGAGCAGTTCTTC
. TRBJ2-5 TRBD1 TRBV7-2 CASATGGGPKTQYF TGTGCCAGCGCGACAGGGGGAGGGCCAAAGACCCAGTACTTC
. TRBJ2-4 . TRBV28 CATSRGLILVNIQYF TGTGCGACCAGCCGGGGCCTGATTCTGGTAAACATTCAGTACTTC